This passage covers 5 T cell receptor beta chains from one sample sequenced in a study of OX40 agonist ivuxolimab in advanced cancers. Produced via immunoSEQ multiplex PCR; TCRdb's table is partial and in-frame only. The sample holds around 60,000 clones, roughly 90% seen once. The sequenced sample was CD4+ or CD8+ T cells sorted from blood, obtained in a trial of the OX40 agonist ivuxolimab. The source is an adult with an advanced solid tumor such as melanoma, head and neck, liver or kidney cancer.

The genes are TRBV30 and TRBJ2-5; D unresolved. The CDR3 covers 12 residues. V shed 4 bases and J shed 4 bases, with 10 bases lying between them. The germline V gene has CDR1 GTSNPN and CDR2 SVGIG (reference sequence). DNA of the CDR3: TGTGCCTGGAAGGGCTTCGGAGAGACCCAGTACTTC. Its translation is CAWKGFGETQYF.

This chain connects TRBV5-6 to TRBJ1-5; the D gene is possibly TRBD1 (5 bases). The CDR3 totals 14 residues. V lost 1 base and J 2 bases, leaving 7 bases between the germline ends. Germline CDR1 is SGHDT and CDR2 is YYEEEE. The CDR3 loop is CASSLRGGNQPQHF. The CDR3 bases are TGTGCCAGCAGCTTGAGAGGGGGCAATCAGCCCCAGCATTTT.

This clone appeared a few times. J is TRBJ1-5 and V is TRBV2; D is undetermined. CDR1 and CDR2 (germline): SNHLY, FYNNEI. Trimming shortened V by 5 bases and J by 10 bases, and 12 bases separated the two germline ends. The CDR3 spans 12 residues. The CDR3 sequence: CASSPAVRPQHF. CDR3 nucleotide sequence: TGTGCCAGCAGTCCCGCCGTTCGCCCCCAGCATTTT.

The rearrangement uses TRBV6-6 and TRBJ2-2; no reliable D call. The CDR3 contains 14 residues. The V and J ends lost 0 bases and 2 bases respectively, with 4 bases between them. Looked up from germline, CDR1 is MNHNY and CDR2 is SVGAGI (reference sequence). CDR3 sequence: CASSYSSNTGELFF. In DNA, the CDR3 is TGTGCCAGCAGTTACTCGAGCAACACCGGGGAGCTGTTTTTT.

The rearrangement links TRBV6-6 to TRBJ2-1, with TRBD2 matching over 12 bases. The CDR3 consists of 15 residues. V was pared by 6 bases and J by 10 bases, with 10 bases of the junction left unmatched. Per germline, CDR1 MNHNY and CDR2 SVGAGI (reference sequence). CDR3 DNA sequence: TGTGCCAGCAGAAGACTAGCGGGAGAGTTTGTGGAGCAGTTCTTC. Protein: CASRRLAGEFVEQFF.